The 11 T cell receptor beta chains below were found in one sample sequenced in a study of blood T cell repertoires in COVID-19. The repertoire was sequenced with immunoSEQ multiplex PCR; TCRdb's copy has only in-frame clones and lacks some. The sample lists 400,000 to 450,000 clones, 75% to 90% occurring once. The sequenced material came from PBMCs or T cells enriched from blood (not recorded which). Receptor source: a man under 40 who had recovered from COVID-19.

The chain combines TRBV6-1 with TRBJ1-5; 7 nucleotides match TRBD1. This CDR3 region has 13 residues. The germline CDR1 and CDR2 sequences are MNHNS and SASEGT. V gave up 3 bases and J gave up 6 bases; unmatched junction bases: 2. This CDR3 reads CASSEGTVQPQHF. CDR3 coding DNA: TGTGCCAGCAGTGAGGGGACAGTTCAGCCCCAGCATTTT.

The gene calls are TRBV2 and TRBJ1-5; 7 bases align to TRBD1. Trimming at V came to 4 bases and at J to 6 bases, leaving 6 bases not matched to a gene. The CDR3 spans 14 residues. In germline, CDR1 is SNHLY, CDR2 FYNNEI. CDR3 protein: CASSGQGRGQPQHF. DNA of the CDR3: TGTGCCAGCAGTGGACAGGGAAGAGGTCAGCCCCAGCATTTT.

The chain recombines TRBV27 with TRBJ2-2, with 10 positions matching TRBD1. Trimming removed 6 bases from V and 7 bases from J; junction bases left unmatched: 5. The CDR3 length is 14 residues. Looked up from germline, CDR1 is MNHEY and CDR2 is SMNVEV (reference sequence). The CDR3 loop reads CASRETGGDGELFF. CDR3 DNA sequence: TGTGCCAGCAGGGAGACAGGGGGCGACGGGGAGCTGTTTTTT.

V usage is TRBV7-3 and J usage is TRBJ2-5, with a possible D match to TRBD2 (7 bases). Trimming cost V 5 bases and J 5 bases, with 21 bases left between them. This CDR3 has 16 residues. Germline loops: CDR1 SGHTA, CDR2 FQGTGA. The DNA for the CDR3 is TGTGCCAGCAGCCCTGTGGGGGGGCGGATATGGGAGACCCAGTACTTC. It translates to CASSPVGGRIWETQYF.

The J gene is TRBJ2-3, the V gene TRBV2, with 7 nucleotides matching TRBD2. The CDR3 has 16 amino acids. Germline-derived CDR1 and CDR2 are SNHLY and FYNNEI. Trimming removed 4 bases from V and 6 bases from J; junction bases left unmatched: 13. CDR3 nucleotide sequence: TGTGCCAGCAGTGCAGGACGGGGAGGGTTCAGGGATACGCAGTATTTT. Translating it yields CASSAGRGGFRDTQYF.

The chain links TRBV19 to TRBJ1-1; no clear D. The germline gives CDR1 LNHDA, CDR2 SQIVND (reference sequence). This CDR3 is 13 amino acids long. The V end lost 7 bases, the J end lost 0 bases, and 9 bases lay between the germline ends. This CDR3 is CASNGELNTEAFF. The CDR3 region has the DNA TGTGCCAGTAATGGAGAGCTGAACACTGAAGCTTTCTTT.

The chain couples TRBV27 to TRBJ1-1; D uncertain. The CDR3 runs 14 residues. The ends were cut back, 4 bases at V and 1 base at J, with 10 bases in the middle. Germline V gene sequence: CDR1 MNHEY, CDR2 SMNVEV (reference sequence). For the CDR3, the DNA is TGTGCCAGCAGTTCGTGGTCAGGGAACACTGAAGCTTTCTTT. This translates into CASSSWSGNTEAFF.

This clone was seen a few times. The rearrangement joins TRBV5-4 to TRBJ1-2; 8 bases align to TRBD1. The CDR3 extends over 17 amino acids. In germline, CDR1 is SGHNT, CDR2 YYREEE (reference sequence). J was trimmed by 3 bases and V by 4 bases; bases with no gene match: 14. Here the CDR3 reads CASSRSAGQGADYGYTF. CDR3 nucleotide sequence: TGTGCCAGCAGCCGTTCCGCGGGGCAGGGGGCTGACTATGGCTACACCTTC.

V and J are TRBV10-2 and TRBJ2-7; a weak D match, TRBD1 (6 bases). The CDR3 contains 14 residues. Trimming pared 4 bases from V and 2 bases from J, leaving 12 bases between. Germline V gene sequence: CDR1 WSHSY, CDR2 SAAADI. CDR3 residues: CASSGQENTYEQYF. DNA of the CDR3: TGCGCCAGCAGTGGACAGGAGAATACCTACGAGCAGTACTTC.

The gene calls are TRBV4-2 and TRBJ2-3, with 9 bases aligning to TRBD1. V lost 4 bases, J lost 1 base, and 6 bases stayed unmatched. Germline CDR1 is LGHNA and CDR2 is YNFKEQ. The CDR3 runs to 16 residues. The CDR3 loop reads CASSRRQGVGTDTQYF. The DNA of the CDR3 is TGTGCCAGCAGCCGCCGACAGGGGGTGGGCACAGATACGCAGTATTTT.

This chain links TRBV6-2 or TRBV6-3 with TRBJ2-7; 12 bases are shared with TRBD2. Losses at the gene ends were 2 bases for V and 0 bases for J; bases not matched to a gene: 5. The length of the CDR3 is 17 residues. Germline V gives CDR1 MNHEY, CDR2 SVGEGT. Written as DNA, the CDR3 is TGTGCCAGCAGTTACGGGACTAGCGGGTTTGCCTCCTACGAGCAGTACTTC. Its translation: CASSYGTSGFASYEQYF.